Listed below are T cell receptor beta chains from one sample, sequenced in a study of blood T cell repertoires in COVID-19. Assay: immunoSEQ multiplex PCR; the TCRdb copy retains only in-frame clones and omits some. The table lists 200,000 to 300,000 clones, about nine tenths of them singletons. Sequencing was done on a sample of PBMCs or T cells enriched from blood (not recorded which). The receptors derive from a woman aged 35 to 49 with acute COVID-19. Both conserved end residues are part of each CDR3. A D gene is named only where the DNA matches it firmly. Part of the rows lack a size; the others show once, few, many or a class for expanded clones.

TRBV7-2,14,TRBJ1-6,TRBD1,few,CASSFDRVASPLHF,TGTGCCAGCAGCTTTGACAGGGTGGCGTCACCCCTCCACTTT
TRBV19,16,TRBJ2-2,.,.,CASSIKGAMNTGELFF,TGTGCCAGTAGTATAAAAGGGGCTATGAACACCGGGGAGCTGTTTTTT
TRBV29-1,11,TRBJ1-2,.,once,CSVEGGLGYTF,TGCAGCGTTGAAGGGGGCCTTGGCTACACCTTC
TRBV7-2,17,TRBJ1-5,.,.,CASSLAKLPSRNQPQHF,TGTGCCAGCAGCTTAGCGAAGCTCCCGTCGCGAAACCAGCCCCAGCATTTT
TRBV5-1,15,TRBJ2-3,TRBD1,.,CASSLGQGGADTQYF,TGCGCCAGCAGCTTGGGACAGGGCGGCGCAGATACGCAGTATTTT
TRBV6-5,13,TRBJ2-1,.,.,CASSSSGGNEQFF,TGTGCCAGCAGTTCTTCAGGAGGCAATGAGCAGTTCTTC
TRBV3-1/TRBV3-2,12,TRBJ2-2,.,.,CASSHAYRELFF,TGTGCCAGCAGCCACGCATACAGGGAGCTGTTTTTT
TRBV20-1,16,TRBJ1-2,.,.,CSASGNNRDTNYGYTF,TGCAGTGCTAGTGGAAACAACCGGGATACTAACTATGGCTACACCTTC
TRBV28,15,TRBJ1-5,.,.,CASSLLGAFDQPQHF,TGTGCCAGCAGTTTATTGGGGGCGTTTGATCAGCCCCAGCATTTT
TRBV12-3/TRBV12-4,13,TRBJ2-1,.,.,CASSPGTKNEQFF,TGTGCCAGCAGTCCGGGAACTAAAAATGAGCAGTTCTTC
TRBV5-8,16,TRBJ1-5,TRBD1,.,CASSPGTGIRNQPQHF,TGTGCCAGCAGCCCAGGGACAGGGATTCGCAATCAGCCCCAGCATTTT
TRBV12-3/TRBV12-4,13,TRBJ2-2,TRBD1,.,CASSSGQFRELFF,TGTGCCAGCAGTTCGGGACAGTTTAGGGAGCTGTTTTTT
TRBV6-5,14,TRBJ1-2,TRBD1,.,CASSYGTAVEGYTF,TGTGCCAGCAGTTACGGGACAGCGGTTGAGGGCTACACCTTC
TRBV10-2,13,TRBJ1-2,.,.,CASSALEVNGYTF,TGCGCCAGCAGTGCCCTCGAGGTTAATGGCTACACCTTC
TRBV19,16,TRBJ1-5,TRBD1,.,CASRSEGQGENQPQHF,TGTGCCAGTAGGAGCGAGGGACAGGGCGAGAATCAGCCCCAGCATTTT
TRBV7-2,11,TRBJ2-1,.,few,CASSLRGEQFF,TGTGCCAGCAGCTTACGCGGTGAGCAGTTCTTC
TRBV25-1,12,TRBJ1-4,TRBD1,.,CEYRGLNEKLFF,TGTGAGTACAGGGGGCTTAATGAAAAACTGTTTTTT
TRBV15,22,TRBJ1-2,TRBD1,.,CATSRDLFPVRTGIGRGYGYTF,TGTGCCACCAGCAGAGACCTCTTTCCGGTGCGGACAGGTATTGGGCGGGGCTATGGCTACACCTTC
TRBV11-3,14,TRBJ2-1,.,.,CASSLYSGVNEQFF,TGTGCCAGCAGCTTATATTCGGGGGTGAATGAGCAGTTCTTC
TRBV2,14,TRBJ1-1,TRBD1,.,CASSGQVPHTEAFF,TGTGCCAGCTCCGGACAGGTACCACACACTGAAGCTTTCTTT